Sequencing of this T cell receptor beta chain was carried out in a study of cytomegalovirus exposure and HLA in healthy donors. The study ran its PCR with 60 Vbeta and 13 Jbeta primers. Sequenced by immunoSEQ multiplex PCR; TCRdb stores in-frame clones only, minus some. This sample has about 180,000 clones, with about three quarters found just once. V lost 7 bases, J lost 7 bases, and 10 bases stayed unmatched. Germline V gives CDR1 SQVTM, CDR2 ANQGSEA. This CDR3 contains 13 residues. This clone appeared once. This rearrangement joins TRBV29-1 to TRBJ1-1, with 9 nucleotides matching TRBD1. Sequencing used PBMCs. The sequence came from a man in his forties in good health and CMV-seronegative. CDR3 nucleotides: TGCAGCGCCCCTAACAGGGGGCAGGGTGAAGCTTTCTTT. This gives the protein CSAPNRGQGEAFF.